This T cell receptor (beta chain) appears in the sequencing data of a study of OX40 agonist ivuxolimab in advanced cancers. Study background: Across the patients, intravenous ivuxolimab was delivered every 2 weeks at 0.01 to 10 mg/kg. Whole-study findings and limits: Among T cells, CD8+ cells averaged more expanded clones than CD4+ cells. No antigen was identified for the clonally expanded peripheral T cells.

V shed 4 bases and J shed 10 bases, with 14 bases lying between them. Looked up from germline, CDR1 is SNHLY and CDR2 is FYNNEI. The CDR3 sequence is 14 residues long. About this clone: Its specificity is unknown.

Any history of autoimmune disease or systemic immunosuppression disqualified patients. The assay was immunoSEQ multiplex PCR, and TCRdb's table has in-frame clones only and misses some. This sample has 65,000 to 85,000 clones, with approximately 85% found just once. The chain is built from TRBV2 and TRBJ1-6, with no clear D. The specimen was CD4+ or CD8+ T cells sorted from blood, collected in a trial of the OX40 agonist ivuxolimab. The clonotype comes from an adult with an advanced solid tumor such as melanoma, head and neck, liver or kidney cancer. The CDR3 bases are TGTGCCAGCAGTGTCCGTACAGTGGAATCACCCCTCCACTTT. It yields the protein CASSVRTVESPLHF.